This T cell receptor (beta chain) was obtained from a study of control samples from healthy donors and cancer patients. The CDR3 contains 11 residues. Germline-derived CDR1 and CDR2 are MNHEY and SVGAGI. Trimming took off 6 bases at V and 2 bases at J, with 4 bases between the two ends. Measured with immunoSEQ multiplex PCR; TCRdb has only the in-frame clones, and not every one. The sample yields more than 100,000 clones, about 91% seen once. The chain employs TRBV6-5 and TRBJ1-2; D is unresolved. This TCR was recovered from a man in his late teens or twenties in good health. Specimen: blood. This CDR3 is CASRLNYGYTF. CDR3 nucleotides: TGTGCCAGCAGATTGAACTATGGCTACACCTTC.